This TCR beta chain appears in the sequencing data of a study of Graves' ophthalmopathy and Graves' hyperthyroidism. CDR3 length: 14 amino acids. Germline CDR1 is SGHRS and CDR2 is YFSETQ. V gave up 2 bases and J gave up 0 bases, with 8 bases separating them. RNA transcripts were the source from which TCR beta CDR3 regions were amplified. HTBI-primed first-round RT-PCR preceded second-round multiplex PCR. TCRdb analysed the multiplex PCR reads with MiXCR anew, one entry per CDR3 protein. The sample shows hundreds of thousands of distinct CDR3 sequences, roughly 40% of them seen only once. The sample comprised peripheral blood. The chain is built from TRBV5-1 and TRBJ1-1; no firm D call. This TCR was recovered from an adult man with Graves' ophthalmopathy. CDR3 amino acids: CASSFSYLNTEAFF. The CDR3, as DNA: TGCGCCAGCAGCTTCTCATACCTGAACACTGAAGCTTTCTTT.